These T cell receptor beta chains were read from a single sample in a study of vaccination and CD4 T cells after COVID-19. MiXCR, run by TCRdb on the PCR reads, gives a single entry per CDR3 protein. The sample comprises around 17,000 distinct CDR3 sequences, 56% of which are singletons, and 7% to 8.5% rests with the top ten. For these receptors, no antigen is known. Sequenced sample: CD4+ T cells from blood, cultured in vitro. These receptors were collected from a human donor who had recovered from COVID-19. The CDR3 runs from the conserved cysteine through the conserved F or W. A D gene is named only where the DNA matches it firmly. The size field is filled for only some rows; it gives once, few, many or a size class.

J gene | D gene | V gene | clone size | CDR3 protein | CDR3 DNA
TRBJ2-5 | - | TRBV18 | few | CASSPPGRETQYF | TGTGCCAGCTCCCCACCCGGTCGAGAGACCCAGTACTTC
TRBJ2-3 | TRBD2 | TRBV27 | - | CASSLLAGISTDAQYF | TGTGCCAGCAGTTTACTAGCGGGAATTAGCACAGATGCGCAGTATTTT
TRBJ2-3 | TRBD2 | TRBV19 | - | CASSIPGLAGGVDTQYF | TGTGCCAGTAGTATCCCCGGACTAGCGGGAGGGGTGGATACGCAGTATTTT
TRBJ2-7 | - | TRBV7-9 | - | CASSFTTQGEQYF | TGTGCCAGCAGCTTCACGACTCAGGGCGAGCAGTACTTC
TRBJ2-3 | TRBD1 | TRBV5-1 | few | CASSPDRELDTQYF | TGCGCCAGCAGCCCGGACAGGGAGTTAGATACGCAGTATTTT
TRBJ1-1 | TRBD1 | TRBV10-3 | - | CAISVKGTGENTEAFF | TGTGCCATCAGTGTAAAAGGGACAGGTGAGAACACTGAAGCTTTCTTT
TRBJ1-2 | - | TRBV6-1 | - | CASSPGGVDYGYTF | TGTGCCAGCAGCCCCGGGGGTGTTGACTATGGCTACACCTTC
TRBJ2-7 | TRBD1 | TRBV23-1 | - | CASDLNSGGGYEQYF | TGCGCCAGCGATCTAAACTCAGGGGGCGGGTACGAGCAGTACTTC
TRBJ1-2 | TRBD1 | TRBV20-1 | - | CRPSQGGFGYGYTF | TGCAGGCCCTCACAGGGGGGTTTTGGCTATGGCTACACCTTC
TRBJ1-1 | - | TRBV6-1 | few | CASSPRSTGITEAFF | TGTGCCAGCAGTCCTCGTTCGACAGGCATCACTGAAGCTTTCTTT
TRBJ1-1 | - | TRBV18 | - | CASSLSDGNTEAFF | TGTGCCAGCTCACTCTCAGACGGGAACACTGAAGCTTTCTTT
TRBJ1-5 | - | TRBV6-1 | - | CASSDTIRVWGQPQHF | TGTGCCAGCAGTGACACCATCAGGGTGTGGGGTCAGCCCCAGCATTTT
TRBJ2-5 | - | TRBV30 | - | CAWSVRVRETQYF | TGTGCCTGGAGTGTCCGGGTCCGGGAGACCCAGTACTTC
TRBJ1-1 | - | TRBV11-2 | - | CASSLRGQGRPEAFF | TGTGCCAGCAGCTTAAGGGGACAAGGGAGGCCTGAAGCTTTCTTT
TRBJ2-3 | TRBD2 | TRBV24-1 | few | CATSDRLAENTDTQYF | TGTGCCACCAGTGACCGTCTAGCGGAAAACACAGATACGCAGTATTTT
TRBJ1-6 | TRBD1 | TRBV30 | - | CAWSIQDRRYSPLHF | TGTGCCTGGAGCATTCAGGACAGGAGATATTCACCCCTCCACTTT
TRBJ1-1 | TRBD1 | TRBV6-2/TRBV6-3 | - | CASSQVPGQGNTEAFF | TGTGCCAGCAGCCAAGTTCCCGGACAGGGAAACACTGAAGCTTTCTTT
TRBJ1-1 | TRBD1 | TRBV27 | - | CASSLEPGGHTEAFF | TGTGCCAGCAGTTTAGAGCCAGGGGGGCACACTGAAGCTTTCTTT
TRBJ2-7 | - | TRBV20-1 | - | CSAASGPPALEQYF | TGCAGTGCGGCCTCTGGGCCGCCGGCACTTGAGCAGTACTTC
TRBJ2-5 | - | TRBV7-2 | - | CASSFGVAQQETQYF | TGTGCCAGCAGCTTTGGGGTAGCTCAACAAGAGACCCAGTACTTC
TRBJ1-2 | - | TRBV2 | few | CASSVGGLGGYTF | TGTGCCAGCAGTGTAGGAGGGCTTGGTGGCTACACCTTC
TRBJ2-7 | - | TRBV21-1 | - | CASSKGPREAGEQYF | TGTGCCAGCAGCAAAGGTCCCAGGGAGGCTGGAGAGCAGTACTTC
TRBJ1-2 | TRBD1 | TRBV2 | few | CASSKDRDYGYTF | TGTGCCAGCAGTAAGGACAGGGACTATGGCTACACCTTC
TRBJ1-1 | - | TRBV7-2 | - | CASSFWTRTEAFF | TGTGCCAGCAGCTTCTGGACACGCACTGAAGCTTTCTTT
TRBJ1-3 | - | TRBV7-9 | - | CASSQSGETGNTIYF | TGTGCCAGCAGCCAGTCGGGGGAGACTGGAAACACCATATATTTT
TRBJ2-5 | TRBD2 | TRBV7-2 | - | CASSFSGGTLETQYF | TGTGCCAGCAGCTTTAGCGGGGGGACTCTGGAGACCCAGTACTTC